A single sample is the source of the 23 T cell receptor beta chains below, sequenced in a study of blood T cell repertoires in COVID-19. The method was immunoSEQ multiplex PCR; TCRdb's version includes in-frame clones alone and lacks a portion of them. The table has about 40,000 clones, roughly three quarters seen once. The sample taken for sequencing was peripheral blood. The receptors stem from a man older than 75 with acute or convalescent COVID-19.

CDR3 nucleotide sequence: TGTGCCAGCAGCCAACCGACGGCTAGCGGGTACGAGCAGTACTTC. Encoded protein: CASSQPTASGYEQYF. This chain links TRBV4-2 with TRBJ2-7; 8 nucleotides agree with TRBD2. Germline values: CDR1 LGHNA, CDR2 YNFKEQ. V shed 2 bases, J shed 4 bases, and the junction held 7 bases outside the gene matches. The CDR3 spans 15 residues.

The rearrangement links TRBV9 to TRBJ2-5; 7 positions agree with TRBD2. With V trimmed by 0 bases and J by 5 bases, 7 bases remained unmatched. The length of the CDR3 is 15 residues. CDR1 is SGDLS and CDR2 is YYNGEE in the germline V gene. CDR3 protein: CASSVGGGGGETQYF. The CDR3 DNA sequence: TGTGCCAGCAGCGTAGGCGGGGGTGGTGGCGAGACCCAGTACTTC.

This clone was recorded a few times. This rearrangement joins TRBV27 to TRBJ2-3, with TRBD1 matching over 8 bases. The germline CDR1 and CDR2 sequences are MNHEY and SMNVEV (reference sequence). This CDR3 spans 14 amino acids. With V trimmed by 5 bases and J by 3 bases, 4 bases remained unmatched. The CDR3 DNA follows: TGTGCCAGCAGTCTGACAGGGGATACAGATACGCAGTATTTT. This gives the protein CASSLTGDTDTQYF.

This chain uses TRBV11-3 with TRBJ2-3, with D possibly being TRBD1 (5 bases). This CDR3 region has 14 residues. V was clipped by 4 bases and J by 2 bases, with 10 bases between them. Germline V gene data show CDR1 as SGHNT and CDR2 as YENEEA. The CDR3 is CASSSRQNTDTQYF. The DNA of the CDR3 is TGTGCCAGCAGCTCCCGACAGAACACAGATACGCAGTATTTT.

Here the CDR3 reads CASSQDLRTSYEQYF. CDR3 sequence (DNA): TGTGCCAGCAGCCAAGATCTGAGGACTTCTTACGAGCAGTACTTC. This rearrangement joins TRBV4-2 to TRBJ2-7, with D perhaps TRBD2 (5 bases). Germline CDR1 LGHNA, CDR2 YNFKEQ. V lost 0 bases and J 4 bases, leaving 13 bases between the germline ends. The CDR3 covers 15 residues.

This rearrangement joins TRBV11-1 to TRBJ1-5; D perhaps matches TRBD1 (5 bases). The CDR3 totals 13 residues. V dropped 5 bases and J dropped 2 bases, with 7 bases sitting between them. CDR1 is SGHAT, CDR2 FQDESV, per germline (reference sequence). In DNA, the CDR3 is TGTGCCAGCAGCGAACAGGGCAATCAGCCCCAGCATTTT. Protein sequence: CASSEQGNQPQHF.

There are many counts of this clone. The chain combines TRBV19 with TRBJ1-1; maybe TRBD1 (6 bases). Germline loops: CDR1 LNHDA, CDR2 SQIVND (reference sequence). V was clipped by 1 base and J by 2 bases, with 8 bases between them. CDR3 length: 14 amino acids. CDR3 sequence reads: CASSIGDTNTEAFF. The CDR3 bases are TGTGCCAGTAGTATAGGGGACACCAACACTGAAGCTTTCTTT.

This clone was counted between two and nine times. This chain uses TRBV20-1 with TRBJ1-2; D ambiguous. The V end lost 6 bases, the J end lost 7 bases, and 12 bases lay between the germline ends. The CDR3 consists of 11 residues. Germline V gene sequence: CDR1 DFQATT, CDR2 SNEGSKA (reference sequence). CDR3 residues: CSARVPGGYTF. CDR3 DNA: TGCAGTGCACGGGTCCCGGGTGGCTACACCTTC.

This chain links TRBV19 with TRBJ1-1; tentatively, D is TRBD1 (6 bases). V lost 7 bases, J lost 2 bases, and 17 bases lay in between. Germline assignment: CDR1 LNHDA and CDR2 SQIVND (reference sequence). This CDR3 has 15 amino acids. CDR3 nucleotide sequence: TGTGCCAGTACCTATACCAGGGGCCTTAACACTGAAGCTTTCTTT. This sequence encodes CASTYTRGLNTEAFF. Drawing the rest from reference TRBV19 and TRBJ1-1, the complete variable domain is DGGITQSPKYLFRKEGQNVTLSCEQNLNHDAMYWYRQDPGQGLRLIYYSQIVNDFQKGDIAEGYSVSREKKESFPLTVTSAQKNPTAFYLCASTYTRGLNTEAFFGQGTRLTVV.

The V and J genes are TRBV5-4 and TRBJ1-4; 8 positions match TRBD1. Germline CDR1 is SGHNT and CDR2 is YYREEE (reference sequence). This CDR3 is 15 amino acids long. V shed 4 bases and J 6 bases; nucleotides not matched to a gene: 8. CDR3 sequence: CASSINRGVDEKLFF. The CDR3 DNA sequence: TGTGCCAGCAGCATCAACAGGGGGGTTGATGAAAAACTGTTTTTT.

V usage is TRBV5-1 and J usage is TRBJ2-3, with 7 bases that match TRBD2. The CDR3 loop spans 15 amino acids. The ends lost 1 base at V and 0 bases at J; junction bases unmatched: 2. Germline lookup yields CDR1 SGHRS and CDR2 YFSETQ. The CDR3: CASSLREGSTDTQYF. The CDR3, as DNA: TGCGCCAGCAGCTTGAGGGAGGGAAGCACAGATACGCAGTATTTT. Drawing the rest from reference TRBV5-1 and TRBJ2-3, the complete variable domain is KAGVTQTPRYLIKTRGQQVTLSCSPISGHRSVSWYQQTPGQGLQFLFEYFSETQRNKGNFPGRFSGRQFSNSRSEMNVSTLELGDSALYLCASSLREGSTDTQYFGPGTRLTVL.

This clone was observed a few times. The gene calls are TRBV11-2 and TRBJ1-4; D gene unclear. Germline values: CDR1 SGHAT, CDR2 FQNNGV. The CDR3 covers 12 residues. Trimming took 5 bases from V and 8 from J, leaving 9 bases between them. CDR3 amino acids: CASSPNYEKLFF. CDR3 DNA: TGTGCCAGCAGCCCTAACTACGAAAAACTGTTTTTT.

The chain is built from TRBV2 and TRBJ1-1; the D gene is possibly TRBD1 (5 bases). In germline, CDR1 is SNHLY, CDR2 FYNNEI. The CDR3 is 14 residues long. Trimming shortened V by 6 bases and J by 4 bases, and 15 bases separated the two germline ends. The CDR3 coding sequence is TGTGCCAGCAGAAATGTCGGGGGAGGCACTGAAGCTTTCTTT. Amino acids: CASRNVGGGTEAFF.

The chain has TRBV7-3 and TRBJ2-1, with 7 positions matching TRBD2. Germline CDR1 is SGHTA and CDR2 is FQGTGA. The junction had 5 bases not matched to a gene; V was cut back by 3 bases and J by 9 bases. The CDR3 extends over 13 amino acids. CDR3 nucleotide sequence: TGTGCCAGCAGCTTCGGACTAGTTGGTGAGCAGTTCTTC. As protein: CASSFGLVGEQFF.

The rearrangement joins TRBV5-4 to TRBJ1-1; 9 positions match TRBD1. This CDR3 has 14 residues. Germline CDR1 and CDR2: SGHNT and YYREEE (reference sequence). J gave up 6 bases and V 3 bases, and 6 bases lay outside the gene matches. This CDR3 reads CASSYGQGIAEAFF. The CDR3 nucleotides are TGTGCCAGCAGCTACGGACAGGGGATAGCTGAAGCTTTCTTT. The variable domain in full, with the rest retrieved from reference TRBV5-4 and TRBJ1-1, is ETGVTQSPTHLIKTRGQQVTLRCSSQSGHNTVSWYQQALGQGPQFIFQYYREEENGRGNFPPRFSGLQFPNYSSELNVNALELDDSALYLCASSYGQGIAEAFFGQGTRLTVV.

CDR3 nucleotides: TGCGCCAGCAGCTTGACCAGGTTAGAGACCCAGTACTTC. It specifies CASSLTRLETQYF. The gene calls are TRBV5-1 and TRBJ2-5; D unclear. Trimming removed 1 base from V and 4 bases from J, with 8 bases in between. The CDR3 runs 13 residues. The V gene's germline CDR1 is SGHRS and CDR2 YFSETQ.

The rearrangement links TRBV5-6 to TRBJ2-7; TRBD1 might be the D (5 bases). There are 14 residues in the CDR3. Germline V gives CDR1 SGHDT, CDR2 YYEEEE. Between the trimmed V and J ends, which lost 3 bases and 0 bases, there was a span of 10 bases. The CDR3 sequence is CASSWGGSSYEQYF. The DNA of the CDR3 is TGTGCCAGCAGCTGGGGCGGTAGCTCCTACGAGCAGTACTTC. Looking up the rest from reference TRBV5-6 and TRBJ2-7 gives the full variable domain: DAGVTQSPTHLIKTRGQQVTLRCSPKSGHDTVSWYQQALGQGPQFIFQYYEEEERQRGNFPDRFSGHQFPNYSSELNVNALLLGDSALYLCASSWGGSSYEQYFGPGTRLTVT.

This chain connects TRBV7-3 to TRBJ2-7; tentative D call: TRBD1 (7 bases). Trimming removed 6 bases from V and 5 bases from J, with 17 bases in between. CDR1 is SGHTA, CDR2 FQGTGA, per germline. This CDR3 contains 14 residues. This chain's CDR3 is CASSRQGGADEQYF. CDR3 sequence (DNA): TGTGCCAGCAGTCGACAGGGAGGAGCGGACGAGCAGTACTTC. The entire variable domain, with the rest obtained from reference TRBV7-3 and TRBJ2-7, is as follows: GAGVSQTPSNKVTEKGKYVELRCDPISGHTALYWYRQSLGQGPEFLIYFQGTGAADDSGLPNDRFFAVRPEGSVSTLKIQRTERGDSAVYLCASSRQGGADEQYFGPGTRLTVT.

V usage is TRBV12-3 or TRBV12-4 and J usage is TRBJ1-1; D remains unclear. The CDR3 extends over 11 amino acids. Trimming took 6 bases from V and 10 from J, leaving 12 bases between them. The CDR3 sequence is CASSSPVRAFF. Written as DNA, the CDR3 is TGTGCCAGCAGCTCCCCCGTTCGAGCTTTCTTT.

The rearrangement links TRBV6-4 to TRBJ1-2; 8 bases are shared with TRBD1. Germline lookup yields CDR1 MRHNA and CDR2 SNTAGT. The CDR3 spans 14 residues. Trimming cost V 6 bases and J 4 bases; bases outside gene matches: 7. In DNA, the CDR3 is TGTGCCAGCAGGGCCGGACAGGGTCCCTATGGCTACACCTTC. Its translation is CASRAGQGPYGYTF.

CDR3 sequence: CASSPTGSNTGELFF. In nucleotides, the CDR3 is TGTGCCAGCAGTCCGACAGGCTCGAACACCGGGGAGCTGTTTTTT. The gene calls are TRBV27 and TRBJ2-2; TRBD1 might be the D (6 bases). V was trimmed by 5 bases and J by 0 bases, leaving 10 bases between them. The CDR3 extends over 15 amino acids. Germline CDR1 is MNHEY and CDR2 is SMNVEV (reference sequence).

The rearrangement links TRBV15 to TRBJ1-1, with a weak D call TRBD1 (5 bases). This CDR3 is built from 14 residues. The germline CDR1 and CDR2 sequences are LNHNV and YYDKDF (reference sequence). Between the trimmed V and J ends, which lost 0 bases and 5 bases, there was a span of 10 bases. For the CDR3, the DNA is TGTGCCACCAGCAGAGACAGGGCGGCGACTGAAGCTTTCTTT. Residues: CATSRDRAATEAFF.

The V call is TRBV23-1, the J call TRBJ2-2; 8 bases match TRBD1. TRBV23-1 is known as an ORF, though its function is uncertain. The CDR3 loop spans 19 amino acids. The V and J ends lost 2 bases and 1 base, in that order; junction bases with no gene match: 12. Here the CDR3 DNA reads TGCGCCAGCAGTCAACCCAAACTGACAGGGGTAGGGAACACCGGGGAGCTGTTTTTT. Encoded protein: CASSQPKLTGVGNTGELFF.